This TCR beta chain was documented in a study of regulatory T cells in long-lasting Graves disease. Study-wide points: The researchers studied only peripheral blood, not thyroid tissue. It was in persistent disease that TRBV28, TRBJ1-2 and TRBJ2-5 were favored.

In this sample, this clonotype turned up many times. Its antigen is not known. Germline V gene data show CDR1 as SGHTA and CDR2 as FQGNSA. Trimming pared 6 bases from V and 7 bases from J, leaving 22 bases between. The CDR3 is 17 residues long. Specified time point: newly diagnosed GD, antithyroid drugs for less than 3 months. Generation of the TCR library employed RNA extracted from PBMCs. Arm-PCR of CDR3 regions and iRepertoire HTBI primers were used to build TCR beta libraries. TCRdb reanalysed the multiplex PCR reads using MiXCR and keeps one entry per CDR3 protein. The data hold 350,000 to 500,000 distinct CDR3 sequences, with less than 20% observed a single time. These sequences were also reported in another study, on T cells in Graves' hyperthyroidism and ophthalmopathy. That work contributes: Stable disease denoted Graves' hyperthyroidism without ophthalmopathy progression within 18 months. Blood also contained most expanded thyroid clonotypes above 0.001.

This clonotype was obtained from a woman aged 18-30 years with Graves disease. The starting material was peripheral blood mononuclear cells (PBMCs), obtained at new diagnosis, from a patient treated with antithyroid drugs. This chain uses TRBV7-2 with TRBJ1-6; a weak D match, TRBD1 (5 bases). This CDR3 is CASSLTALDSTNSPLHF. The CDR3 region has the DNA TGTGCCAGCAGTCTAACGGCCTTAGACAGTACCAATTCACCCCTCCACTTT. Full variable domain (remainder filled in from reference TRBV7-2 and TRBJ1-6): GAGVSQSPSNKVTEKGKDVELRCDPISGHTALYWYRQSLGQGLEFLIYFQGNSAPDKSGLPSDRFSAERTGGSVSTLTIQRTQQEDSAVYLCASSLTALDSTNSPLHFGNGTRLTVT.